The clone carrying this T cell receptor beta chain shows up as medium-sized (0.01 to 0.1%) by frequency. As yet, its antigen is unknown. The sample originates from a study of human CD8 memory T cell subsets. Whole-study results and caveats: Minimally overlapping with each other were the repertoires of precursor exhausted and stem-like memory T cells.

The study used negative magnetic separation to enrich total CD8+ T cells. RNA came from duplicate vials of about 150,000 sorted CD8+ T cells per subset. Investigators built TCR beta libraries using UMI-labeled 5' RACE. TCRdb derives one entry per CDR3 protein from the 5' RACE reads, leaving out DNA. The sample includes about 5,600 distinct CDR3 sequences. The length of the CDR3 is 13 residues. Germline CDR1 reads SNHLY; CDR2 reads FYNNEI. The rearrangement joins TRBV2 to TRBJ2-7. The sequence derives from a human donor in good health. The specimen was CD8+ effector memory T cells (TEM) sorted from PBMCs. Subset: effector memory CD8 T cells, CCR7- CD45RO+ CD95+. The CDR3 sequence: CASRTGLVYEQYF.